Listed below are T cell receptor beta chains from one sample, sequenced in a study of CD8 T cells in ankylosing spondylitis. TCRdb reprocessed the 5' RACE reads with MiXCR, giving one entry per CDR3 protein. The sample lists some 8,900 distinct CDR3 sequences, about 3.9% occurring once. The sequenced sample was blood, either unsorted or a sorted T cell fraction (not recorded which). These receptors came from a female donor with ankylosing spondylitis or in good health (not recorded which). Each CDR3 is given with its conserved first and last residue. The D gene is left open where the match is weak.

d_call v_call cdr3_aa
- TRBV9 CASSPLPGVAAYEQYF
- TRBV9 CASSPTGLVYNEQFF
TRBD2 TRBV9 CASSVVAGGQEGGETQYF
- TRBV9 CASSVGVESYEQYF
- TRBV9 CASSSEDTQYF
- TRBV9 CASSYVGGDGYTF
TRBD2 TRBV9 CASSPHRSRTSGSSTDTQYF
- TRBV9 CASSVFGQNTEAFF
- TRBV9 CASSPGTDSSYEQYF
TRBD1 TRBV9 CASSPGQGFGNSPLHF
- TRBV9 CASSVSAGGKNEQFF
TRBD1 TRBV9 CASSADSGGGTGLNTEAFF
TRBD2 TRBV9 CASSVLAGGTGELFF
TRBD1 TRBV9 CASSDAVGTANYGYTF
- TRBV9 CASSGPGSYGYTF
- TRBV9 CASSVLFQGGGGELFF
- TRBV9 CASSVEHTNTGELFF
TRBD2 TRBV9 CASNGGMTYNEQFF
- TRBV9 CASSAGRRRGDGYTF
TRBD1 TRBV9 CASSVDPRTGSAYNEQFF
- TRBV9 CASSEDGHTADTQYF
- TRBV9 CASSTRVDDGYTF
- TRBV9 CASSVAPTASRTGTDTQYF
TRBD1 TRBV9 CASRTTGASNYGYTF
- TRBV9 CASSPRGGSQPQHF
TRBD1 TRBV9 CASSVDRGLRTDTQYF
- TRBV9 CASSGPEGGLFYGYTF
TRBD1 TRBV9 CASSPRRTGGGTGELFF
- TRBV9 CASSPGPRHEQFF
TRBD1 TRBV9 CASSPTAGGAGFNYGYTF
- TRBV9 CASSVGSGADTEAFF
TRBD1 TRBV9 CASSSGTEQETQYF
TRBD1 TRBV9 CASSLRDRYYNEQFF